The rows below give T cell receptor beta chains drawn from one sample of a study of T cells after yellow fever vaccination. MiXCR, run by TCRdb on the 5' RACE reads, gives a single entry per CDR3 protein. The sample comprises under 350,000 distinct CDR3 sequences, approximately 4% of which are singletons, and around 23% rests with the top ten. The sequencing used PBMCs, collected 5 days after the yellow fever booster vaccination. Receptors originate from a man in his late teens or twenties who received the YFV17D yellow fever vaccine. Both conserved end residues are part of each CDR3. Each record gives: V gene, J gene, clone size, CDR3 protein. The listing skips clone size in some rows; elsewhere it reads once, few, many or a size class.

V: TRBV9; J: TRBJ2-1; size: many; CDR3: CASSASGGYPYNEQFF
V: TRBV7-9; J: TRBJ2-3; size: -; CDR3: CASTPGGGYPDTQYF
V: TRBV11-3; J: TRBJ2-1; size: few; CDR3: CASREGPQNEQFF
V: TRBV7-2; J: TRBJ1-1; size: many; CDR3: CASSPDRVGAFF
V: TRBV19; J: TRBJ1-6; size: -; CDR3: CASSIRNSPLHF
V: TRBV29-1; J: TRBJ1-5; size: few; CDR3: CSVVVVGPSNQPQHF
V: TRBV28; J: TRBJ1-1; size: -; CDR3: CASTSTEAFF
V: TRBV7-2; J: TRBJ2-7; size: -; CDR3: CASSLEGQVSREQYF
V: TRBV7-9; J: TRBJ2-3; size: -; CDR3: CASSPGRYTDTQYF
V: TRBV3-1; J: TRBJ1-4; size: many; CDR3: CASSQEDGRKLFF
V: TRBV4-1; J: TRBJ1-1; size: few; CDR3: CASSQTDIARSENTEAFF
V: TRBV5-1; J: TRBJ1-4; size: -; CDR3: CASSLGTGINEKLFF
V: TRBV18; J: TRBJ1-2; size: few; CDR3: CASSTYAQTGDYGYTF
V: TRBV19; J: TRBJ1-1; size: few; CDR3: CASSEQALGTEAFF
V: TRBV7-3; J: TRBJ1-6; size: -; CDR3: CASSLNLGDNSPLHF
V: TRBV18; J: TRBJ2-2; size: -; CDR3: CASSPDSANTGELFF
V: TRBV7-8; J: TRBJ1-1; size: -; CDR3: CASSLSQTNTEAFF
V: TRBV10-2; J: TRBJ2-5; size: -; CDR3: CASTGFGTGQETQYF
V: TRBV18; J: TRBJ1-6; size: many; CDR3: CASSLRDRGNNSPLHF
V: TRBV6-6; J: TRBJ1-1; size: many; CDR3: CASSYVGTEAFF
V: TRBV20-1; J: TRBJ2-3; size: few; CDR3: CSARPGQSVDTQYF
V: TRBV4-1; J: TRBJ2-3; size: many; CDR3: CASSQDDPGDTQYF
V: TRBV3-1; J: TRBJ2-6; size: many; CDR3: CASSPSGANVLTF
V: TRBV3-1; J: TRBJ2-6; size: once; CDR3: CASTRYGANVLTF
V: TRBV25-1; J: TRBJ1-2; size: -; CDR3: CASSADRSSGYTF
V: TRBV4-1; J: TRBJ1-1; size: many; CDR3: CASSRGGLGEAFF
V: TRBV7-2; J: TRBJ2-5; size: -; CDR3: CASSRGQVKETQYF
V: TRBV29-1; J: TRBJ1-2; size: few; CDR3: CSAGQGGTYGYTF
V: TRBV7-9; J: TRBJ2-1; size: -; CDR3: CASSPGQIYNEQFF
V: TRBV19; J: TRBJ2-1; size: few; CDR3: CASSTRLAYVDEQFF
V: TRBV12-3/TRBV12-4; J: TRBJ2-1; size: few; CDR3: CASSLISDRDREYNEQFF
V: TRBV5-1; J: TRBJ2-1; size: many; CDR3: CASSLLTSGPFNEQFF
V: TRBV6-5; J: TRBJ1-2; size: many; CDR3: CASSTPTASGDDYTF
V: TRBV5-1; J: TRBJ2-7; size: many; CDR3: CASSLRDGDYEQYF
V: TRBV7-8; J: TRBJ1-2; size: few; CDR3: CASSRGGRGYTF
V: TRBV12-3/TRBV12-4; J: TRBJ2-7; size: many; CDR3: CASSFNRYEQYF
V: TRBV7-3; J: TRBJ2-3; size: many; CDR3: CASSLRASGRTDTQYF
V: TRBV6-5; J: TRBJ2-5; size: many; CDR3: CASSYGRSGLKTQYF
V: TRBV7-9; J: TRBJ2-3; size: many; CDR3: CASSLVGGDTTQYF
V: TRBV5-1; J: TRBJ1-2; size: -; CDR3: CASSVSDSPTYGYTF
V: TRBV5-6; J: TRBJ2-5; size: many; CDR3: CASSPSDRETQYF
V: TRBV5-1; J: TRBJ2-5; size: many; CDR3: CASSTTGGAETQYF
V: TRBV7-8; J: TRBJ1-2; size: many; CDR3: CASSPNRGITYGYTF
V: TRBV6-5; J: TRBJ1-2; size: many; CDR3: CASSLQGDLHYGYTF
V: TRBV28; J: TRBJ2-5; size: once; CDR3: CASKKGLQETQYF
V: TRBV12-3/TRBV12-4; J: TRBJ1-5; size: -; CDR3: CASSLDRVSNQPQHF
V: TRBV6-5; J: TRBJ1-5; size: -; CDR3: CASSYQGDNQPQHF
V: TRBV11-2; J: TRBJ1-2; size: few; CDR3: CASSVDGRDYTF
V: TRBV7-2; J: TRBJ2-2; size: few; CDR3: CASSLFIRASNTGELFF
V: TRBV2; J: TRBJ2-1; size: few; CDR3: CASTMDGNEQFF
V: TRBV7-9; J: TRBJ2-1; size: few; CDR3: CASSLALTPTNEQFF
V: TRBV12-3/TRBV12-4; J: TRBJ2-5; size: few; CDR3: CASSQQGPQRETQYF
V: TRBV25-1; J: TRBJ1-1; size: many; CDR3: CASSERGWVSFF